This TCR beta chain emerged from a study of T cells in Graves' hyperthyroidism and ophthalmopathy. Comment on this clonotype: At one of its ends the junction is not consistent with the germline gene, which may arise from a read error.

RNA transcripts served as the template for amplifying TCR beta CDR3 regions. RT-PCR in the first round (using the HTBI primer set) targeted the TCR CDR3. TCRdb itself ran the multiplex PCR reads through MiXCR, one entry per CDR3 protein. The sample records fewer than 600,000 distinct CDR3 sequences, about 15% being singletons. The CDR3 covers 14 residues. Germline V gives CDR1 SGHRS, CDR2 YFSETQ. This clonotype was obtained from a young woman with Graves' hyperthyroidism. The J gene is TRBJ1-2, the V gene TRBV5-1; 8 nucleotides align to TRBD1. The sample consisted of blood. The CDR3 DNA reads as TGTGCCAGCAGTGAACAGCAGGGGGCATATGGCTACACCTTC. Translation gives CASSEQQGAYGYTF.